Each of the 7 T cell receptor beta chains below was sequenced from the same sample in a study of T cells in Graves' hyperthyroidism and ophthalmopathy. Template material for amplifying TCR beta CDR3 regions consisted of RNA transcripts. Researchers ran a first-round RT-PCR on the TCR CDR3 using the HTBI primer set. MiXCR was run by TCRdb on the multiplex PCR reads, yielding one entry per CDR3 protein. Of a few hundred thousand distinct CDR3 sequences listed, about 45% are singletons. Input material: peripheral blood or thyroid tissue (not recorded which). Every receptor here comes from an adult woman with Graves' disease, either hyperthyroidism or ophthalmopathy (not recorded which).

The rearrangement joins TRBV20-1 to TRBJ1-1; 9 bases fit TRBD1. V shed 6 bases, J shed 3 bases, and the junction held 5 bases outside the gene matches. This CDR3 spans 13 amino acids. The germline V gene encodes CDR1 DFQATT and CDR2 SNEGSKA (reference sequence). DNA for the CDR3: TGCAGTGCGGCCGGGACAGGGTACACTGAAGCTTTCTTT. It is translated as CSAAGTGYTEAFF.

This chain links TRBV5-1 with TRBJ1-6; D uncertain. Trimming left V 1 base short and J 0 bases short, with 8 bases between. The germline V gene has CDR1 SGHRS and CDR2 YFSETQ. CDR3 size: 16 residues. The CDR3 nucleotides read TGCGCCAGCAGCTTGCCGGAAGACTCCTATAATTCACCCCTCCACTTT. Translation gives CASSLPEDSYNSPLHF.

This clonotype has just one count. One junction end does not reproduce the germline sequence, and a read error may be involved. V usage is TRBV27 and J usage is TRBJ1-1, with a weak D call TRBD1 (5 bases). Germline CDR1 and CDR2: MNHEY and SMNVEV (reference sequence). The CDR3 consists of 13 residues. The CDR3 spells CAISLETEGEAFF. The CDR3 DNA reads TGTGCCATCAGTTTAGAGACAGAAGGGGAAGCTTTCTTT.

This clonotype showed up many times. This chain links TRBV5-6 with TRBJ1-1; weak D call: TRBD1 (5 bases). The CDR3 extends over 15 amino acids. V was cut by 1 base and J by 5 bases, with 15 bases left in between. Germline V CDR1 and CDR2: SGHDT, YYEEEE. The CDR3 loop reads CASSLREQGGTEAFF. CDR3 coding DNA: TGTGCCAGCAGCTTGCGGGAGCAGGGAGGGACTGAAGCTTTCTTT.

This clonotype showed up many times. This chain connects TRBV5-4 to TRBJ2-7, with D perhaps assigned TRBD1 or TRBD2 (6 bases each). With 0 bases removed from V and 7 bases from J, the gap between germline ends came to 17 bases. The CDR3 length is 15 residues. Germline V lookup: CDR1 SGHNT, CDR2 YYREEE (reference sequence). The CDR3 here is CASSLGRDTRGEQYF. CDR3 sequence (DNA): TGTGCCAGCAGCTTGGGGCGGGACACCCGAGGGGAGCAGTACTTC.

The chain recombines TRBV20-1 with TRBJ2-5; D is ambiguous. Trimming cost V 4 bases and J 9 bases, with 18 bases left between them. Per the germline V gene, CDR1 is DFQATT and CDR2 is SNEGSKA (reference sequence). The CDR3 has 13 residues. The CDR3 here is CSANRRGNQPQYF. For the CDR3, the DNA is TGCAGTGCTAACCGTCGTGGCAATCAGCCCCAGTACTTC.

Turning to this clonotype: At one of its ends the junction is not consistent with the germline gene, which may arise from a read error. The CDR3 sequence: CASSPIVEGLDTEAFF. The CDR3, as DNA: TGTGCCAGCAGTCCCATCGTAGAGGGGTTGGACACTGAAGCTTTCTTT. The chain combines TRBV5-1 with TRBJ1-1; maybe TRBD1 (5 bases). CDR3 length: 16 residues. Germline CDR1 and CDR2: SGHRS and YFSETQ. The full variable domain, with the rest looked up from reference TRBV5-1 and TRBJ1-1, is KAGVTQTPRYLIKTRGQQVTLSCSPISGHRSVSWYQQTPGQGLQFLFEYFSETQRNKGNFPGRFSGRQFSNSRSEMNVSTLELGDSALYLCASSPIVEGLDTEAFFGQGTRLTVV.